Following are 16 T cell receptor beta chains from one sample sequenced in a study of human T cells and chemical hapten exposure. TCRdb used MiXCR to reprocess the RACE reads, holding one entry per CDR3 protein. The sample includes 40,000 to 50,000 distinct CDR3 sequences, over 3.5% of them seen just once. Documented time point: patch test 1, 2 weeks after DPC sensitization. Treatment indicated: therapeutic diphenylcyclopropenone sensitization with weekly scalp DPC. RNA extraction used unfractionated whole blood as the source of total RNA. The material sequenced was whole blood, taken in connection with sensitization to the hapten diphenylcyclopropenone (DPC). These receptors all stem from a man aged 50-59 years with alopecia areata. Some clones in this sample may be carry-over from other donors' samples.

This clonotype appeared many times. The CDR3 loop is CASSPGHYNEQFF. CDR3 in DNA: TGTGCCAGCAGCCCCGGACACTACAATGAGCAGTTCTTC. The chain combines TRBV7-2 with TRBJ2-1, with a possible D match to TRBD1 (5 bases). This CDR3 has 13 residues. Germline CDR1 is SGHTA and CDR2 is FQGNSA. The V and J ends lost 5 bases and 3 bases respectively, with 8 bases between them.

In this sample, this clonotype turned up many times. The chain uses TRBV24-1 and TRBJ2-1; perhaps D is TRBD1 or TRBD2 (6 bases each). Germline V gives CDR1 KGHDR, CDR2 SFDVKD. There are 14 residues in the CDR3. The V gene lost 4 bases and the J gene lost 2 bases, with 8 bases spanning the gap. The CDR3 region is CATSEGGTYNEQFF. In nucleotides, the CDR3 is TGTGCCACCAGTGAAGGGGGGACCTACAATGAGCAGTTCTTC.

This clonotype has at least ten counts. J is TRBJ1-5 and V is TRBV7-2; D is unresolved. Germline CDR1 reads SGHTA; CDR2 reads FQGNSA. Trimming pared 5 bases from V and 4 bases from J, leaving 9 bases between. The CDR3 has 13 residues. The CDR3, as DNA: TGTGCCAGCAGCCTCTGGCGAAATCAGCCCCAGCATTTT. Protein product: CASSLWRNQPQHF.

The genes are TRBV7-8 and TRBJ1-4, with 7 bases lining up with TRBD1. CDR1 and CDR2 (germline): SGHVS, FQNEAQ. V dropped 0 bases and J dropped 4; count of bases not matched to a gene: 5. The CDR3 is made up of 16 amino acids. The CDR3 loop is CASSLASDRINEKLFF. The CDR3 DNA is TGTGCCAGCAGCTTAGCTTCGGACAGGATTAATGAAAAACTGTTTTTT.

The chain employs TRBV25-1 and TRBJ1-3, with a weak D call TRBD1 (6 bases). This CDR3 comprises 16 residues. V lost 3 bases and J lost 0, with 12 bases in between. The germline gives CDR1 MGHDK, CDR2 SYGVNS. For the CDR3, the DNA is TGTGCCAGCAGTGAGGATCAGGGGAGCTCTGGAAACACCATATATTTT. Protein product: CASSEDQGSSGNTIYF.

This clonotype was observed at least ten times. This chain uses TRBV28 with TRBJ2-7, with 10 bases that match TRBD1. The CDR3 totals 14 residues. Germline CDR1 and CDR2: MDHEN and SYDVKM. V gave up 6 bases and J gave up 3 bases; unmatched junction bases: 5. The CDR3 here is CASSLTGGHYEQYF. CDR3 in DNA: TGTGCCAGCAGCCTGACAGGGGGCCACTACGAGCAGTACTTC.

This clonotype was counted many times. The gene calls are TRBV11-1 and TRBJ2-3; TRBD2 matches at 7 bases. This CDR3 contains 14 residues. V trimming: 2 bases; J trimming: 3 bases; junction bases outside the gene matches: 2. Germline V lookup: CDR1 SGHAT, CDR2 FQDESV (reference sequence). The CDR3 protein is CASSLTRETDTQYF. The DNA of the CDR3 is TGTGCCAGCAGCTTAACGCGGGAGACAGATACGCAGTATTTT.

The chain uses TRBV25-1 and TRBJ1-1; D gene unclear. Germline CDR1 and CDR2: MGHDK and SYGVNS. V lost 2 bases, J lost 7 bases, and 8 bases lay in between. The CDR3 extends over 12 amino acids. CDR3 sequence: CASSETDREAFF. CDR3 DNA sequence: TGTGCCAGCAGTGAAACCGACCGTGAAGCTTTCTTT.

This clonotype occurred many times. The J gene is TRBJ2-3, the V gene TRBV6-1, with a possible D match to TRBD2 (6 bases). Germline lookup yields CDR1 MNHNS and CDR2 SASEGT. V lost 3 bases and J 1 base, leaving 11 bases between the germline ends. The CDR3 length is 15 residues. CDR3 nucleotide sequence: TGTGCCAGCAGTGACGGCGGGGCCCGCACAGATACGCAGTATTTT. Translated, it gives CASSDGGARTDTQYF.

This clonotype has ten or more counts. V gene TRBV19 combines with J gene TRBJ2-5; 14 nucleotides line up with TRBD2. V trimming: 4 bases; J trimming: 2 bases; junction bases outside the gene matches: 9. Germline V lookup: CDR1 LNHDA, CDR2 SQIVND (reference sequence). This CDR3 spans 18 amino acids. CDR3: CASSTGTSGSLAQETQYF. As DNA, the CDR3 is TGTGCCAGTAGTACCGGGACTAGCGGGAGTTTGGCACAAGAGACCCAGTACTTC.

This clonotype has ten or more counts. This chain uses TRBV14 with TRBJ2-7, with D perhaps TRBD2 (6 bases). V was clipped by 6 bases and J by 4 bases, with 16 bases between them. This CDR3 spans 14 amino acids. Germline lookup yields CDR1 SGHDN and CDR2 FVKESK. The CDR3 DNA reads as TGTGCCAGCAGACCCTCAGGACTACTATACGAGCAGTACTTC. Its translation is CASRPSGLLYEQYF.

In this sample, this clonotype turned up many times. The chain uses TRBV6-5 and TRBJ2-1; D remains unclear. The CDR3 is 17 residues long. Trimming took 1 base from V and 0 from J, leaving 13 bases between them. The germline CDR1 and CDR2 sequences are MNHEY and SVGAGI. CDR3 coding DNA: TGTGCCAGCAGTTACTTATACGTCGGTAGCTCCTACAATGAGCAGTTCTTC. Translated, it gives CASSYLYVGSSYNEQFF.

This clonotype was seen repeatedly, ten times or more. The chain couples TRBV7-8 to TRBJ1-5; TRBD1 aligns across 10 bases. Unmatched junction bases numbered 6, after V lost 5 bases and J lost 2 bases. CDR3 size: 16 residues. Germline V CDR1 and CDR2: SGHVS, FQNEAQ. The DNA for the CDR3 is TGTGCCAGCAGCGCGACAGGGGGCAGGGGCAATCAGCCCCAGCATTTT. Its translation is CASSATGGRGNQPQHF.

This clonotype has only a few counts. The rearrangement uses TRBV6-5 and TRBJ1-1, with D perhaps TRBD1 (5 bases). Germline loops: CDR1 MNHEY, CDR2 SVGAGI. V dropped 7 bases and J dropped 4 bases, with 22 bases sitting between them. This CDR3 has 16 amino acids. The CDR3 reads CASIPSRVMRGTEAFF. The CDR3 nucleotides are TGTGCCAGCATCCCCTCCCGGGTAATGAGGGGCACTGAAGCTTTCTTT.

This clonotype has a count of ten or more. This sequence joins TRBV6-6 and TRBJ2-7; D could derive from TRBD1 or TRBD2 (5 bases each). Germline V gene sequence: CDR1 MNHNY, CDR2 SVGAGI (reference sequence). The CDR3 covers 15 residues. The V gene lost 6 bases and the J gene lost 6 bases, with 21 bases spanning the gap. The CDR3 coding sequence is TGTGCCAGCAGCCCCTCCCGGGGCGATAGGGGCGAGCAGTACTTC. It specifies CASSPSRGDRGEQYF.

This clonotype was found many times. This chain joins TRBV27 and TRBJ1-1, with a weak D call TRBD1 (6 bases). Germline CDR1 MNHEY, CDR2 SMNVEV (reference sequence). Trimming pared 8 bases from V and 4 bases from J, leaving 20 bases between. The CDR3 length is 15 residues. Here the CDR3 DNA reads TGTGCCAGCTACCGGGACGCCCGAGGGGGCACTGAAGCTTTCTTT. It specifies CASYRDARGGTEAFF.